This TCR beta chain was identified during a study of identical twins. Study-level points and caveats: Shared out-of-frame alpha sequences (those common to twins) showed excess low generation probability. Cross-sectional statistics, not tracking of the same donors, supported the conclusions.

MiXCR, applied by TCRdb to the 5' RACE reads, yields one record per CDR3 protein. The data show 310,000 or so distinct CDR3 sequences, nearly 9.5% seen once. A note on this clonotype: What it recognizes is unknown.

These data were also filed under a second study, of yellow fever vaccine responses in identical twins.

The source material was CD8+ T cells sorted from blood. This TCR derives from a woman between 18 and 30 years old in good health.

The CDR3 here is CASSFGSGSGYNEQFF. The CDR3 DNA sequence: TGTGCCAGCAGCTTCGGAAGCGGGAGCGGGTACAATGAGCAGTTCTTC. The chain has TRBV11-3 and TRBJ2-1, with 8 bases identical to TRBD2. V lost 3 bases to trimming and J lost 4 bases; unmatched junction nucleotides: 8. This CDR3 contains 16 residues. The germline gives CDR1 SGHNT, CDR2 YENEEA.